What follows describes a single T cell receptor (beta chain). The source of the sample is a study of response to subunit inactivated influenza vaccine. Each CDR3 protein gets one entry after TCRdb re-called the RT-PCR reads with MiXCR. This sample carries roughly 170,000 distinct CDR3 sequences, roughly 8.7% of them seen once, and the ten largest clones take approximately 11%. The CDR3 runs to 16 residues. The V and J ends lost 3 bases and 6 bases respectively, with 19 bases between them. The V gene's germline CDR1 is SGDLS and CDR2 YYNGEE. The V gene is TRBV9, the J gene TRBJ2-4; no clear D. The sequence derives from a man between 45 and 60 years old who received an inactivated influenza vaccine. The sample in question was non-naive T cells sorted from PBMCs, obtained on the day of vaccination. For the CDR3, the DNA is TGTGCCAGCAGCGACCAGGTTCTGAGTCGCGGAAACATTCAGTACTTC. This translates into CASSDQVLSRGNIQYF.